A single sample is the source of the 10 T cell receptor beta chains below, sequenced in a study of cytomegalovirus exposure and HLA in healthy donors. The PCR was carried out with 60 Vbeta primers and 13 Jbeta primers. TCRdb keeps only in-frame clones here, not all; method: immunoSEQ multiplex PCR. The listing records 200,000 or so clones. Material: PBMCs. These receptors all stem from a girl aged 2-10 years in good health and CMV-seropositive.

The rearrangement joins TRBV28 to TRBJ1-4; TRBD1 might be the D (6 bases). Germline loops: CDR1 MDHEN, CDR2 SYDVKM. CDR3 length: 15 residues. Trimming removed 4 bases from V and 6 bases from J, with 15 bases in between. DNA of the CDR3: TGTGCCAGCAGTTCCTCAGGGGTAGGTGATGAAAAACTGTTTTTT. Encoded protein: CASSSSGVGDEKLFF.

The chain carries TRBV29-1 and TRBJ1-1; tentative D call: TRBD1 (6 bases). The germline CDR1 and CDR2 sequences are SQVTM and ANQGSEA. V dropped 7 bases and J dropped 1 base, with 13 bases sitting between them. The CDR3 runs 13 residues. The DNA for the CDR3 is TGCAGCGGGGACACGAGGGGGAACACTGAAGCTTTCTTT. This gives the protein CSGDTRGNTEAFF. The full variable domain, in which reference TRBV29-1 and TRBJ1-1 provide the parts outside the CDR3, is SAVISQKPSRDICQRGTSLTIQCQVDSQVTMMFWYRQQPGQSLTLIATANQGSEATYESGFVIDKFPISRPNLTFSTLTVSNMSPEDSSIYLCSGDTRGNTEAFFGQGTRLTVV.

J is TRBJ2-7 and V is TRBV15, with TRBD1 identical over 10 bases. V dropped 2 bases and J dropped 7; count of bases not matched to a gene: 11. The CDR3 runs to 16 residues. Per the germline V gene, CDR1 is LNHNV and CDR2 is YYDKDF (reference sequence). This CDR3 is CATSRLPGQGRGEQYF. As DNA, the CDR3 is TGTGCCACCAGCAGACTTCCGGGACAGGGGAGAGGTGAGCAGTACTTC.

The CDR3 DNA reads TGTGCCATCGGGGCGGGAGGGTCCTGGGGAACAGATACGCAGTATTTT. As protein: CAIGAGGSWGTDTQYF. V usage is TRBV10-3 and J usage is TRBJ2-3, with 9 positions matching TRBD2. Trimming at V came to 8 bases and at J to 3 bases, leaving 12 bases not matched to a gene. CDR3 length: 16 residues. CDR1 is ENHRY, CDR2 SYGVKD, per germline.

This chain joins TRBV19 and TRBJ2-3; D might be TRBD1 (5 bases). Trimming took 3 bases from V and 5 from J, leaving 24 bases between them. The CDR3 has 18 amino acids. Germline CDR1 LNHDA, CDR2 SQIVND (reference sequence). The CDR3 is CASSIYPPVTHGQDTQYF. The CDR3 DNA reads as TGTGCCAGTAGTATTTACCCCCCAGTAACCCATGGACAAGATACGCAGTATTTT.

The chain has TRBV7-9 and TRBJ2-1; 13 nucleotides match TRBD2. CDR1 is SEHNR, CDR2 FQNEAQ, per germline (reference sequence). V gave up 1 base and J gave up 4 bases; unmatched junction bases: 7. The CDR3 totals 18 residues. The CDR3 is CASSLEWETSGGYNEQFF. Written as DNA, the CDR3 is TGTGCCAGCAGCTTAGAATGGGAGACTAGCGGGGGGTACAATGAGCAGTTCTTC.

This chain connects TRBV27 to TRBJ2-3; TRBD1 agrees at 7 bases. CDR1 is MNHEY and CDR2 is SMNVEV in the germline V gene (reference sequence). The CDR3 sequence is 15 residues long. The V gene end was trimmed by 5 bases and the J gene end by 1 base; junction bases not matched to a gene: 6. CDR3 sequence: CASSKDRAGTDTQYF. The DNA of the CDR3 is TGTGCCAGCAGTAAAGACAGGGCCGGCACAGATACGCAGTATTTT.

V usage is TRBV19 and J usage is TRBJ2-3, with 9 bases aligning to TRBD1. CDR1 is LNHDA and CDR2 is SQIVND in the germline V gene (reference sequence). The trim removed 3 bases at V and 7 bases at J, leaving 8 bases unmatched. CDR3 length equals 15 residues. DNA for the CDR3: TGTGCCAGTAGTATGGTGGGACAGGGTGGTTATACGCAGTATTTT. Translation: CASSMVGQGGYTQYF. The complete variable domain, with remaining parts taken from reference TRBV19 and TRBJ2-3, reads DGGITQSPKYLFRKEGQNVTLSCEQNLNHDAMYWYRQDPGQGLRLIYYSQIVNDFQKGDIAEGYSVSREKKESFPLTVTSAQKNPTAFYLCASSMVGQGGYTQYFGPGTRLTVL.

The chain carries TRBV7-2 and TRBJ1-4; D unclear. CDR1 is SGHTA and CDR2 is FQGNSA in the germline V gene. The germline V and J ends were trimmed by 1 base and 11 bases, with 5 bases remaining between them. This CDR3 spans 11 amino acids. In nucleotides, the CDR3 is TGTGCCAGCAGCTTAGACTGGAAACTGTTTTTT. Protein product: CASSLDWKLFF.

The chain combines TRBV13 with TRBJ2-1, with 11 bases fitting TRBD2. Germline CDR1 reads PRHDT; CDR2 reads FYEKMQ (reference sequence). Trimming removed 5 bases from V and 12 bases from J; junction bases left unmatched: 12. This CDR3 region has 15 residues. The CDR3 bases are TGTGCCAGCAGCCGCGGGACTAGCGGCGTGGGACGGCAGTTCTTC. It encodes CASSRGTSGVGRQFF.